This T cell receptor (beta chain) is drawn from a study of OX40 agonist ivuxolimab in advanced cancers. Study information: Dose-escalation patients suffered from hepatocellular carcinoma, melanoma, renal cell or head and neck cancer. Partial responses occurred in three patients (one hepatocellular carcinoma, two cutaneous melanoma).

Study results and caveats: Among the nonresponders, some also had low normalized T-cell clonal expansion. Antigen specificity of clonally expanded peripheral T cells was not established.

Points on this clone: As yet, its antigen is unknown.

Germline lookup yields CDR1 MNHEY and CDR2 SVGAGI. The length of the CDR3 is 12 residues. J was trimmed by 10 bases and V by 7 bases; bases with no gene match: 4. Using immunoSEQ multiplex PCR, the repertoire was profiled, and TCRdb retains in-frame clones only, with some absent. The sample holds tens of thousands of clones, 90% seen once. The chain couples TRBV6-5 to TRBJ1-4, with 9 bases matching TRBD1. This clonotype originated in an adult with an advanced solid tumor such as melanoma, head and neck, liver or kidney cancer. This specimen was CD4+ or CD8+ T cells sorted from blood, taken in a trial of the OX40 agonist ivuxolimab. The CDR3 coding sequence is TGTGCCAGCAACAGGGGGCAAGGAAAACTGTTTTTT. Translation gives CASNRGQGKLFF.